A single sample gave rise to the 6 T cell receptor beta chains below, sequenced in a study of blood T cells in healthy people across ages (dated by TCRdb to about 2015). The receptor library was made with 5' RACE. The listed sequencing device is Illumina HiSeq 2500. A second PCR of roughly 7 to 11 cycles was performed with a sample-barcoded 5' primer and a J-beta primer mix. TCRdb reanalyzed the raw reads on its own, using fastp at Q25 for trimming and MiXCR for clone calling, and kept in-frame beta chains. Rows matching on CDR3 protein sequence are summarized as one entry with the most common DNA and genes. Counted in this sample were some 1.5 million distinct CDR3 sequences; 28% of them appeared once. The ten largest clonotypes hold approximately 7.7% of the sample. Specimen: blood. These receptors came from a young woman in good health.

This clonotype was recorded a few times. The chain recombines TRBV3-1 with TRBJ2-7; 7 nucleotides align to TRBD2. CDR3 length: 14 residues. V lost 4 bases to trimming and J lost 1 base; unmatched junction nucleotides: 4. CDR1 and CDR2 from the germline V gene are LGHDT and YNNKEL (reference sequence). The CDR3 protein is CASSRGGESYEQYF. The CDR3 DNA follows: TGTGCCAGCAGCCGGGGAGGGGAGTCCTACGAGCAGTACTTC.

The table lists this clonotype with a few counts. This chain links TRBV9 with TRBJ1-6; 9 bases line up with TRBD1. This CDR3 spans 15 amino acids. The germline V gene encodes CDR1 SGDLS and CDR2 YYNGEE. J lost 8 bases, V lost 2 bases, and 5 bases had no gene match. In nucleotides, the CDR3 is TGTGCCAGCAGCGTTCGGACAGGGGCGGATTCACCCCTCCACTTT. It encodes CASSVRTGADSPLHF.

The chain has TRBV6-5 and TRBJ2-5, with D perhaps assigned TRBD1 or TRBD2 (6 bases each). Germline loops: CDR1 MNHEY, CDR2 SVGAGI. The V and J ends lost 0 bases and 9 bases respectively, with 17 bases between them. The CDR3 sequence is 15 residues long. CDR3 nucleotide sequence: TGTGCCAGCAGTTACTCGTGGGGGGCCGGGGAGGCCCAGTACTTC. Translated: CASSYSWGAGEAQYF.

The CDR3: CASSYGSEVREQYF. The DNA of the CDR3 is TGTGCCAGCAGTTATGGGTCGGAAGTGAGGGAGCAGTACTTC. V is TRBV6-5 and J is TRBJ2-7; D not resolved. The CDR3 runs 14 residues. V gave up 3 bases and J gave up 7 bases, with 16 bases separating them. Per the germline V gene, CDR1 is MNHEY and CDR2 is SVGAGI.

This clonotype was detected many times. The chain carries TRBV7-6 and TRBJ2-3; maybe TRBD2 (5 bases). Trimming removed 5 bases from V and 1 base from J, with 10 bases in between. Looked up from germline, CDR1 is SGHVS and CDR2 is FNYEAQ. This CDR3 has 14 amino acids. This chain's CDR3 is CASSTGDGTDTQYF. DNA for the CDR3: TGTGCCAGCAGCACCGGGGATGGCACAGATACGCAGTATTTT.

This clonotype was seen many times. J is TRBJ1-2 and V is TRBV4-1; D ambiguous. The CDR3 is made up of 15 amino acids. V was shortened by 0 bases and J by 2 bases, with 10 bases between the two germline ends. The germline V gene encodes CDR1 MGHRA and CDR2 YSYEKL. The CDR3 loop is CASSQDIGRNYGYTF. In DNA form, the CDR3 reads TGCGCCAGCAGCCAAGATATTGGGAGGAACTATGGCTACACCTTC.